This T cell receptor (beta chain) was recovered during a study of cytomegalovirus exposure and HLA in healthy donors. Regarding the study as a whole: As immune exposure information, only CMV serostatus was available. Association of approximately 16,000 TCR beta sequences with HLA alleles was found at 0.05 false discovery rate in a later analysis. Some V segments, TRBV6-2 and TRBV6-3 among them, were indistinguishable and were therefore excluded.

CDR1 and CDR2 from the germline V gene are MNHEY and SVGAGI. V shed 7 bases and J 3 bases; nucleotides not matched to a gene: 12. The length of the CDR3 is 15 residues. Primers included in the PCR were 60 Vbeta and 13 Jbeta primers. Measured with immunoSEQ multiplex PCR; TCRdb has only the in-frame clones, and not every one. The sample records more than 200,000 clones, roughly 87% being singletons. As regards this clone: No antigen is known for it.

This chain links TRBV6-5 with TRBJ2-7, with 7 bases aligning to TRBD2. The sequence derives from a man aged 35 to 55 in good health and CMV-seropositive. The sequencing input was PBMCs. The chain's CDR3 is CASKRDSFLGYEQYF. The CDR3 DNA sequence: TGTGCCAGCAAGCGGGACTCTTTCTTAGGCTACGAGCAGTACTTC.